This T cell receptor (beta chain) was identified during a study of T cell responses to AZD1222 COVID-19 vaccine. Study-level results: Vaccine-associated CD4 TCRs spanned spike, dominant at 160-218 and 743-854. Samples come after the peak T cell response, not at day 14.

The data were produced by immunoSEQ multiplex PCR, yet TCRdb's version contains in-frame clones alone and is incomplete. In the table there are approximately 100,000 clones, around 84% of which are singletons. About this clone: Its antigen is not identified.

After removal of 1 base from V and 3 bases from J, the junction contained 10 bases not matched to a gene. Germline V lookup: CDR1 SGHTA, CDR2 FQGNSA. This CDR3 comprises 18 residues. This chain uses TRBV7-2 with TRBJ2-1; 9 bases are a match to TRBD2. The sequenced sample was peripheral blood, obtained 28 days after the second AZD1222 dose. This clonotype was sampled from an adult who received the AZD1222 COVID-19 vaccine. The DNA for the CDR3 is TGTGCCAGCAGCTTAGAGGGGTTAGCTAGCGGGAACTACAATGAGCAGTTCTTC. Protein product: CASSLEGLASGNYNEQFF.